This is a list of T cell receptor beta chains from one sample in a study of T cells in Graves' hyperthyroidism and ophthalmopathy. TCRdb analysed the multiplex PCR reads with MiXCR anew, one entry per CDR3 protein. The repertoire has 250,000 to 300,000 distinct CDR3 sequences, roughly 14% of them found once; the top ten carry 6.5% to 10%. The sequencing input was blood. Receptor source: a woman aged 25 to 39 with Graves' hyperthyroidism that later progressed to Graves' ophthalmopathy. The CDR3 runs from the conserved cysteine through the conserved F or W. A D gene is named only where the DNA matches it firmly. Size is omitted from some rows. Given values are once, few, many or a class for expanded clones.

v_call	d_call	clone_size	j_call	cdr3_aa	cdr3_nt
TRBV9	TRBD2	-	TRBJ2-1	CASSTGLAGGPGRGEQFF	TGTGCCAGCAGCACAGGACTAGCGGGAGGCCCGGGCCGAGGTGAGCAGTTCTTC
TRBV27	TRBD1	many	TRBJ2-7	CASSSPGGLAGYEQYF	TGTGCCAGCAGTAGTCCAGGGGGCTTAGCTGGCTACGAGCAGTACTTC
TRBV4-3	-	few	TRBJ2-3	CASSQDREGARTDTQYF	TGCGCCAGCAGCCAAGATCGGGAGGGGGCGAGGACAGATACGCAGTATTTT
TRBV19	-	few	TRBJ2-2	CASTPARAGTGELFF	TGTGCCAGTACCCCGGCCAGGGCTGGGACCGGGGAGCTGTTTTTT
TRBV7-2	TRBD2	many	TRBJ2-1	CASSPSPRLAGNNEQFF	TGTGCCAGCAGCCCATCACCTAGACTAGCGGGGAACAATGAGCAGTTCTTC
TRBV18	-	-	TRBJ2-1	CASPPSLGAEQFF	TGTGCCAGCCCACCTAGTCTTGGAGCTGAGCAGTTCTTC
TRBV5-5	-	many	TRBJ2-3	CASSVTGTDTQYF	TGTGCCAGCAGCGTTACAGGGACAGATACGCAGTATTTT
TRBV4-3	-	many	TRBJ1-1	CASSQDGAVNTEAFF	TGCGCCAGCAGCCAAGATGGGGCAGTGAACACTGAAGCTTTCTTT
TRBV20-1	-	many	TRBJ2-5	CSAMAVQETQYF	TGCAGTGCGATGGCGGTACAAGAGACCCAGTACTTC
TRBV7-9	TRBD2	many	TRBJ2-5	CASSLRTSGSLGETQYF	TGTGCCAGCAGCTTGAGGACTAGCGGGAGCTTGGGAGAGACCCAGTACTTC
TRBV7-9	TRBD2	many	TRBJ2-7	CASSPVGGFYEQYF	TGTGCCAGCAGCCCGGTCGGGGGGTTCTACGAGCAGTACTTC
TRBV5-1	-	many	TRBJ1-1	CASSLSVDGVTEAFF	TGCGCCAGCAGCTTGTCGGTTGACGGTGTAACTGAAGCTTTCTTT
TRBV19	-	many	TRBJ1-1	CASSQKGQGTEAFF	TGTGCCAGTAGCCAAAAAGGGCAGGGCACCGAAGCTTTCTTT
TRBV19	-	many	TRBJ1-5	CASKGRVSNQPQHF	TGTGCCAGTAAGGGCAGGGTAAGCAATCAGCCCCAGCATTTT
TRBV6-6	-	-	TRBJ2-7	CASSYPVTEQYF	TGTGCCAGCAGTTACCCGGTAACCGAGCAGTACTTC
TRBV4-2	TRBD2	many	TRBJ2-2	CASSQDRGGPGGELFF	TGTGCCAGCAGCCAAGATCGCGGGGGACCGGGCGGGGAGCTGTTTTTT
TRBV4-1	-	many	TRBJ1-2	CASSLQGIRGYTF	TGCGCCAGCAGCCTTCAGGGCATCAGGGGCTACACCTTC
TRBV27	-	many	TRBJ1-3	CASRQDRNSGNTIYF	TGTGCCAGCAGGCAGGACAGAAACTCTGGAAACACCATATATTTT
TRBV2	-	many	TRBJ2-1	CASSDPPEQFF	TGTGCCAGCAGCGACCCACCTGAGCAGTTCTTC
TRBV7-2	-	many	TRBJ1-1	CASSRESGVNTEAFF	TGTGCCAGCAGCCGGGAATCGGGTGTTAACACTGAAGCTTTCTTT
TRBV19	TRBD1	-	TRBJ2-4	CASSPDRAKNIQYF	TGTGCCAGTAGCCCGGACAGGGCCAAAAACATTCAGTACTTC
TRBV27	TRBD2	many	TRBJ2-1	CASRLLSGGNNEQFF	TGTGCCAGCAGACTACTCAGCGGGGGGAACAATGAGCAGTTCTTC
TRBV7-2	-	many	TRBJ2-5	CASSFNRQETQYF	TGTGCCAGCAGCTTTAATAGGCAAGAGACCCAGTACTTC
TRBV30	-	many	TRBJ1-5	CAWGPGGRFGNQPQHF	TGTGCCTGGGGTCCGGGGGGCCGGTTCGGCAATCAGCCCCAGCATTTT
TRBV29-1	-	-	TRBJ2-2	CSVLAVNTGELFF	TGCAGCGTTTTAGCGGTGAACACCGGGGAGCTGTTTTTT
TRBV6-2/TRBV6-3	-	many	TRBJ2-3	CASSYFTDTQYF	TGTGCCAGCAGTTATTTTACAGATACGCAGTATTTT
TRBV12-3/TRBV12-4	TRBD1	many	TRBJ2-2	CASSASGTALNTGELFF	TGTGCCAGCAGTGCGTCCGGGACAGCACTCAACACCGGGGAGCTGTTTTTT
TRBV7-2	-	-	TRBJ1-4	CASSQGPIPNEKLFF	TGTGCCAGCAGCCAGGGACCTATCCCTAATGAAAAACTGTTTTTT
TRBV5-1	-	-	TRBJ2-1	CASRGLSSYNEQFF	TGCGCCAGCAGGGGTCTCAGCTCCTACAATGAGCAGTTCTTC
TRBV7-6	-	many	TRBJ2-5	CASSLWTGEETQYF	TGTGCCAGCAGCTTATGGACGGGTGAAGAGACCCAGTACTTC
TRBV7-3	TRBD2	-	TRBJ2-3	CASSFGTSGRGGDTQYF	TGTGCCAGCAGCTTCGGGACTAGCGGGAGGGGTGGCGATACGCAGTATTTT
TRBV24-1	-	many	TRBJ2-7	CATSDGRLDEQYF	TGTGCCACCAGTGATGGCCGGCTCGACGAGCAGTACTTC
TRBV19	TRBD1	many	TRBJ1-5	CASSIVTGGLNQPQHF	TGTGCCAGTAGTATAGTAACAGGGGGTTTAAATCAGCCCCAGCATTTT
TRBV7-9	TRBD2	-	TRBJ2-1	CASSLTGQGTRHEQFF	TGTGCCAGCAGCTTAACTGGCCAGGGGACTAGGCATGAGCAGTTCTTC
TRBV2	-	many	TRBJ2-7	CASKRRLLEQYF	TGTGCCAGCAAAAGGAGGCTGTTGGAGCAGTACTTC
TRBV11-3	-	many	TRBJ2-7	CASSFGGPPYEQYF	TGTGCCAGCAGCTTCGGAGGACCCCCATACGAGCAGTACTTC
TRBV5-1	-	many	TRBJ2-3	CASSLALGTDTQYF	TGCGCCAGCAGCTTGGCCCTCGGAACAGATACGCAGTATTTT
TRBV20-1	TRBD2	few	TRBJ2-7	CSARDQLGGLINEQYF	TGCAGTGCTAGAGATCAACTCGGGGGGTTGATCAACGAGCAGTACTTC
TRBV11-3	TRBD2	-	TRBJ2-2	CASSSGLAGIADTGELFF	TGTGCCAGCAGCTCCGGACTAGCGGGAATCGCGGACACCGGGGAGCTGTTTTTT
TRBV11-2	-	many	TRBJ2-7	CASSLVPPSYEQYF	TGTGCCAGCAGCTTAGTCCCACCCTCCTACGAGCAGTACTTC
TRBV5-1	-	many	TRBJ2-7	CASSEPGLSYEQYF	TGCGCCAGCAGCGAACCGGGACTCTCCTACGAGCAGTACTTC
TRBV28	-	many	TRBJ1-1	CASSFYQTEAFF	TGTGCCAGCAGTTTTTACCAGACTGAAGCTTTCTTT
TRBV15	TRBD2	many	TRBJ2-7	CATSREASGSYEQYF	TGTGCCACCAGCAGAGAGGCTAGCGGGAGCTACGAGCAGTACTTC